This T cell receptor beta chain comes out of a study of shared T cell receptors in the human thymus. Method: immunoSEQ multiplex PCR; TCRdb's copy keeps in-frame clones and lacks some. The sample has some 700,000 clones, 80% to 90% seen once; the top ten hold roughly 0.01%. CDR1 and CDR2 from the germline V gene are LNHDA and SQIVND (reference sequence). CDR3 length: 17 amino acids. V was clipped by 3 bases and J by 3 bases; unmatched bases: 13. The data also belong to a second study, concerning human thymus T cells. As reported in that work: Resections were taken during corrective heart surgery, and the thymus tissue came from these.

The sequencing input was thymocytes. The J gene is TRBJ1-2, the V gene TRBV19; 7 nucleotides line up with TRBD1. The sequence was obtained from a girl less than two years old with a congenital heart defect. The CDR3 DNA reads as TGTGCCAGTAGTATCCCCGCTACCCGACAGGGTCACTATGGCTACACCTTC. It yields the protein CASSIPATRQGHYGYTF.